This T cell receptor beta chain appears in the sequencing data of a study of T cell responses to AZD1222 COVID-19 vaccine. Using immunoSEQ multiplex PCR, the repertoire was profiled, and TCRdb retains in-frame clones only, with some absent. Counted here are 150,000 to 200,000 clones, around 88% occurring once; the ten biggest clones make up 9.5% to 13%. Germline V gives CDR1 SGHTA, CDR2 FQGNSA. The ends were cut back, 0 bases at V and 9 bases at J, with 6 bases in the middle. The CDR3 runs 11 residues. This receptor was taken from an adult who received the AZD1222 COVID-19 vaccine. The material sequenced was peripheral blood, taken 28 days after the second AZD1222 dose. The V and J genes are TRBV7-2 and TRBJ2-7; D is unresolved. The CDR3 region has the DNA TGTGCCAGCAGCTTAGCGCTGGGGCAGTACTTC. Protein: CASSLALGQYF.